A selection of T cell receptor beta chains follows, all from one sample in a study of Graves' ophthalmopathy and Graves' hyperthyroidism. MiXCR, applied by TCRdb to the multiplex PCR reads, yields one record per CDR3 protein. The sample gives roughly 1.1 million distinct CDR3 sequences, approximately 35% of which show up once; around 10% is in the top ten. Material for sequencing was peripheral blood or thyroid tissue (not recorded which). These receptors were taken from an adult man with Graves' hyperthyroidism. Both conserved end residues are part of each CDR3. The order of the fields is D gene, J gene, clone size, V gene, CDR3 DNA, CDR3 protein. A D gene is named only where the DNA matches it firmly. Not all rows give a size; the values are once, few, many and, for expanded clones, a class.

- | TRBJ1-3 | - | TRBV10-3 | TGTGCCAGCAGTAGGGTCCCACCAACGTCTGGAAACACCATATATTTT | CASSRVPPTSGNTIYF
- | TRBJ2-2 | many | TRBV19 | TGTGCCAGTAGTAAGCCACAGGAGAACACCGGGGAGCTGTTTTTT | CASSKPQENTGELFF
- | TRBJ1-5 | - | TRBV9 | TGTGCCAGCAGCCAAGTTGGGGCTCAGGGCTGGCCCCAGCATTTT | CASSQVGAQGWPQHF
- | TRBJ1-6 | - | TRBV7-2 | TGTGCCAGCAGCTTAGGGGAGGGACACGGAAATTCACCCCTCCACTTT | CASSLGEGHGNSPLHF
- | TRBJ2-5 | - | TRBV15 | TGTGCCACCAGCAGAGATCCCCAGGGCAATCAGCCCCAGTACTTC | CATSRDPQGNQPQYF
TRBD1 | TRBJ2-5 | few | TRBV2 | TGTGCCAGCAGGGGCGGACAGGGGGACCAGCACTTC | CASRGGQGDQHF
- | TRBJ1-5 | many | TRBV5-6 | TGTGCCAGCAGCCGTACAGGGAACGATCAGCCCCAGCATTTT | CASSRTGNDQPQHF
TRBD1 | TRBJ1-5 | many | TRBV5-5 | TGTGCCAGCAGCCCAGGGACAGGGGCTGGGCAGCCCCAGCATTTT | CASSPGTGAGQPQHF
- | TRBJ1-1 | many | TRBV7-8 | TGTGCCAGCAGCTTGGCCGACGGGGGGTTGGCTTTCTTT | CASSLADGGLAFF
- | TRBJ2-5 | few | TRBV20-1 | TGCAGTGCTAGTGACGCCGGGGGCCTTTGGGGTCAAGAGACCCAGTACTTC | CSASDAGGLWGQETQYF
- | TRBJ1-1 | - | TRBV7-9 | TGTGCCAGCAGCTTTCGCGGGCGCGGGGACACTGAAGCTTTCTTT | CASSFRGRGDTEAFF
TRBD2 | TRBJ2-5 | once | TRBV20-1 | TGCAGTGCTAGTCTTCTAGCGGTTCAAGAGACCCAGTACTTC | CSASLLAVQETQYF
- | TRBJ2-7 | - | TRBV5-1 | TGCGCCAGCAGTAGTTTGGGTAACTACGAGCAGTACTTC | CASSSLGNYEQYF
TRBD1 | TRBJ2-3 | few | TRBV29-1 | TGCAGCGTGGTGACAGGGGTGGATACGCAGTATTTT | CSVVTGVDTQYF
TRBD2 | TRBJ2-5 | - | TRBV11-2 | TGTGCCAGCAGCCAAGGGACTAGGACGGAAGAGACCCAGTACTTC | CASSQGTRTEETQYF
- | TRBJ1-1 | - | TRBV7-9 | TGTGCCAGCAGTAGTGGAGCAGGGGTATTAGGTGAAGCTTTCTTT | CASSSGAGVLGEAFF
TRBD1 | TRBJ2-7 | many | TRBV20-1 | TGCAGTGCTACGGACAGGTATCACTCCTACGAGCAGTACTTC | CSATDRYHSYEQYF
- | TRBJ2-5 | - | TRBV7-9 | TGCGCCAGCAGCCAAGCCCCGGGCGATGGGACCCAGTACTTC | CASSQAPGDGTQYF
- | TRBJ2-7 | few | TRBV7-3 | TGTGCCAGCAGCCAAGGGGGCGGGGGCCCCACATACGAGCAGTACTTC | CASSQGGGGPTYEQYF
- | TRBJ1-2 | - | TRBV7-9 | TGTGCCAGCAGCCCTCTCGACTTCTATGGCTACACCTTC | CASSPLDFYGYTF
TRBD1 | TRBJ1-3 | many | TRBV11-2 | TGTGCCAGCAGCTTCGCCCGACAGGGGCTTGGAAACACCATATATTTT | CASSFARQGLGNTIYF
- | TRBJ2-7 | many | TRBV7-3 | TGTGCCAGCAGCAAGGGTGGGGGCACCTACGAGCAGTACTTC | CASSKGGGTYEQYF
- | TRBJ2-7 | - | TRBV7-9 | TGTGCCAGCAGGTCCGGGACCCCCGCGTACGAGCAGTACTTC | CASRSGTPAYEQYF
- | TRBJ1-5 | - | TRBV12-3/TRBV12-4 | TGTGCCAGCAGTTTGAAGACAGGAGGAAATCAGCCCCAGCATTTT | CASSLKTGGNQPQHF
- | TRBJ1-6 | many | TRBV5-1 | TGCGCCAGCAGCTTGGATAGCCTGCGGGCTTCACCCCTCCACTTT | CASSLDSLRASPLHF
- | TRBJ2-5 | - | TRBV11-2 | TGTGCCAGCAGCACCAGAGGGACCCAGTACTTC | CASSTRGTQYF
- | TRBJ1-6 | few | TRBV5-6 | TGTGCCAGCAGCTTCGGAACCTCCTATAATTCACCCCTCCACTTT | CASSFGTSYNSPLHF